Listed here are 21 T cell receptor beta chains from one sample, sequenced in a study of blood T cell repertoires in COVID-19. Clones were sequenced by immunoSEQ multiplex PCR, and TCRdb holds only the in-frame ones, with some missing. The profile shows some 120,000 clones, about 91% of them singletons. Sequences were obtained from peripheral blood. These receptors all come from a woman aged 45-65 years with active or convalescent COVID-19.

V is TRBV28 and J is TRBJ2-4; 7 bases fit TRBD1. The trim removed 7 bases at V and 4 bases at J, leaving 7 bases unmatched. This CDR3 has 14 residues. CDR1 MDHEN and CDR2 SYDVKM come from the germline V gene. CDR3: CASTPGTAKNIQYF. The CDR3 DNA follows: TGTGCCAGCACCCCCGGGACAGCTAAAAACATTCAGTACTTC.

V gene TRBV6-5 combines with J gene TRBJ2-5, with 13 bases lining up with TRBD2. V lost 6 bases to trimming and J lost 5 bases; unmatched junction nucleotides: 3. The CDR3 contains 14 residues. Germline-derived CDR1 and CDR2 are MNHEY and SVGAGI. CDR3 protein: CASSRLAGGETQYF. CDR3 DNA: TGTGCCAGCAGCCGACTAGCGGGAGGCGAGACCCAGTACTTC.

The V and J genes are TRBV27 and TRBJ1-2, with D perhaps matching TRBD1 (6 bases). V lost 5 bases to trimming and J lost 4 bases, with 17 bases between them. Germline V gene data show CDR1 as MNHEY and CDR2 as SMNVEV (reference sequence). The CDR3 loop spans 15 amino acids. CDR3 sequence reads: CASSPRPGHTYGYTF. CDR3 DNA sequence: TGTGCCAGCAGTCCCCGCCCGGGACACACCTATGGCTACACCTTC.

The chain is built from TRBV23-1 and TRBJ2-7, with TRBD2 identical over 12 bases. TRBV23-1 is filed as an ORF, its function uncertain. CDR3 size: 15 residues. Losses at the gene ends were 6 bases for V and 2 bases for J; bases not matched to a gene: 5. In nucleotides, the CDR3 is TGCGCCAGCAGCCGACTAGCGGGAGTTCCCTACGAGCAGTACTTC. Translated, it gives CASSRLAGVPYEQYF.

CDR3 protein: CASSQDGSRDTYEQYF. CDR3 DNA: TGCGCCAGCAGCCAAGATGGGAGCCGGGACACCTACGAGCAGTACTTC. The chain couples TRBV4-3 to TRBJ2-7; weak D call: TRBD1 (6 bases). The V gene's germline CDR1 is LGHNA and CDR2 YSLEER. V lost 0 bases and J lost 2, with 14 bases in between. The CDR3 is 16 residues long.

This clone has a handful of counts. This rearrangement joins TRBV18 to TRBJ1-4, with no clear D. Germline-derived CDR1 and CDR2 are KGHSH and LQKENI. This CDR3 is 14 amino acids long. The V end was cut by 2 bases, the J end by 8 bases, with 12 bases between. CDR3 bases: TGTGCCAGCTCACCAATACCACAGAGCGAAAAACTGTTTTTT. This translates into CASSPIPQSEKLFF.

This sequence joins TRBV28 and TRBJ1-6, with a weak D call TRBD1 (5 bases). The germline V gene has CDR1 MDHEN and CDR2 SYDVKM. The CDR3 has 14 amino acids. Trimming stripped 3 bases from V and 6 bases from J, with 9 bases between. The CDR3 sequence is CASSFGQGNSPLHF. The CDR3 nucleotides are TGTGCCAGCAGTTTTGGGCAGGGTAATTCACCCCTCCACTTT.

The chain uses TRBV4-3 and TRBJ2-7; 8 bases line up with TRBD1. Trimming removed 5 bases from V and 6 bases from J; junction bases left unmatched: 6. CDR1 and CDR2 from the germline V gene are LGHNA and YSLEER. This CDR3 region has 13 residues. The CDR3 here is CASSYSTGGEQYF. The CDR3 region has the DNA TGCGCCAGCAGCTACAGTACAGGGGGCGAGCAGTACTTC.

The V and J genes are TRBV27 and TRBJ2-3, with no clear D. The germline gives CDR1 MNHEY, CDR2 SMNVEV (reference sequence). This CDR3 is 13 amino acids long. V lost 2 bases and J 4 bases, leaving 7 bases between the germline ends. The CDR3 region is CASSLRWSDTQYF. The CDR3, as DNA: TGTGCCAGCAGTTTACGGTGGTCAGATACGCAGTATTTT.

The chain joins TRBV28 to TRBJ2-1, with TRBD2 as a possible D gene (5 bases). CDR3 size: 13 residues. With 3 bases removed from V and 5 bases from J, the gap between germline ends came to 8 bases. Germline assignment: CDR1 MDHEN and CDR2 SYDVKM. The chain's CDR3 is CASSLTRDNEQFF. In DNA, the CDR3 is TGTGCCAGCAGTTTGACGCGGGACAATGAGCAGTTCTTC.

CDR3 bases: TGCGCCAGCAGCTTGACGGCCCCGGGGACCCAGTACTTC. As protein: CASSLTAPGTQYF. The V gene is TRBV5-1, the J gene TRBJ2-5; D unresolved. Between the trimmed V and J ends, which lost 1 base and 7 bases, there was a span of 11 bases. This CDR3 has 13 residues. Germline-derived CDR1 and CDR2 are SGHRS and YFSETQ.

The CDR3 sequence: CASMAGMPEAFF. Here the CDR3 DNA reads TGTGCCAGCATGGCGGGGATGCCTGAAGCTTTCTTT. V usage is TRBV28 and J usage is TRBJ1-1; no clear D gene. Per the germline V gene, CDR1 is MDHEN and CDR2 is SYDVKM. V shed 7 bases and J shed 6 bases, with 12 bases lying between them. This CDR3 comprises 12 residues.

The chain links TRBV27 to TRBJ1-2; 12 bases are a match to TRBD1. The CDR3 is 15 residues long. With 2 bases clipped from V and 3 bases from J, the junction kept 1 base outside the gene matches. Germline CDR1 and CDR2: MNHEY and SMNVEV (reference sequence). Here the CDR3 reads CASSLGTGGDYGYTF. The CDR3 DNA reads as TGTGCCAGCAGTTTAGGGACAGGGGGCGACTATGGCTACACCTTC.

J is TRBJ1-5 and V is TRBV19; D might be TRBD1 (6 bases). CDR1 and CDR2 (germline): LNHDA, SQIVND (reference sequence). V lost 6 bases and J lost 5, with 17 bases in between. This CDR3 comprises 15 residues. For the CDR3, the DNA is TGTGCCAGTAGCCAAACCTCAGGGGTTCATCAGCCCCAGCATTTT. Its protein product is CASSQTSGVHQPQHF. Full variable domain (missing parts from reference TRBV19 and TRBJ1-5): DGGITQSPKYLFRKEGQNVTLSCEQNLNHDAMYWYRQDPGQGLRLIYYSQIVNDFQKGDIAEGYSVSREKKESFPLTVTSAQKNPTAFYLCASSQTSGVHQPQHFGDGTRLSIL.

The chain recombines TRBV28 with TRBJ2-5; 8 bases agree with TRBD2. The CDR3 totals 17 residues. V dropped 7 bases and J dropped 4; count of bases not matched to a gene: 17. Germline CDR1 MDHEN, CDR2 SYDVKM. CDR3 coding DNA: TGTGCCAGCAAAAACCAGTACGGGAGGGGAGGCGGAGAGACCCAGTACTTC. Amino acids: CASKNQYGRGGGETQYF.

The chain joins TRBV7-3 to TRBJ2-2; TRBD2 is a possible D gene (5 bases). This CDR3 spans 14 amino acids. CDR1 is SGHTA, CDR2 FQGTGA, per germline. Trimming took off 4 bases at V and 5 bases at J, with 11 bases between the two ends. CDR3 amino acids: CASSSQAGTGELFF. The DNA of the CDR3 is TGTGCCAGCAGCTCCCAGGCGGGTACCGGGGAGCTGTTTTTT.

In its sample, this clone was seen once. The chain recombines TRBV27 with TRBJ2-7, with 7 nucleotides matching TRBD2. With V trimmed by 5 bases and J by 2 bases, 12 bases remained unmatched. Germline V lookup: CDR1 MNHEY, CDR2 SMNVEV (reference sequence). The CDR3 loop spans 16 amino acids. CDR3 loop: CASSLTPSGYPYEQYF. In nucleotides, the CDR3 is TGTGCCAGCAGTCTAACTCCTAGCGGCTACCCCTACGAGCAGTACTTC.

As DNA, the CDR3 is TGTGCCAGCAGCAAAGTCGGCAGGGATATGGGCGAGCAGTACTTC. This codes for CASSKVGRDMGEQYF. The chain has TRBV21-1 and TRBJ2-7; TRBD1, the table's D call, was not compared with the DNA. TRBV21-1 is flagged as a pseudogene. The CDR3 has 15 amino acids.

J is TRBJ2-7 and V is TRBV29-1, with D possibly TRBD1 on 5 matching bases. The V gene's germline CDR1 is SQVTM and CDR2 ANQGSEA. V lost 7 bases and J 3 bases, leaving 19 bases between the germline ends. This CDR3 is built from 14 residues. This CDR3 reads CSATRADKNYEQYF. Written as DNA, the CDR3 is TGCAGCGCCACACGGGCGGACAAGAACTACGAGCAGTACTTC.

This rearrangement joins TRBV7-2 to TRBJ1-5; D gene ambiguous. V dropped 4 bases and J dropped 9 bases, with 10 bases sitting between them. The CDR3 totals 12 residues. Germline CDR1 is SGHTA and CDR2 is FQGNSA. The CDR3 region is CASSYQSGPQHF. CDR3 bases: TGTGCCAGCAGCTACCAATCGGGGCCCCAGCATTTT.

The rearrangement uses TRBV18 and TRBJ1-2; 9 bases align to TRBD1. Germline CDR1 KGHSH, CDR2 LQKENI. Trimming at V came to 3 bases and at J to 8 bases, leaving 4 bases not matched to a gene. This CDR3 comprises 13 residues. CDR3 sequence reads: CASSPGQGSGYTF. Here the CDR3 DNA reads TGTGCCAGCTCACCGGGACAGGGTTCGGGCTACACCTTC.